This T cell receptor beta chain comes out of a study of blood T cells in healthy people across ages. Germline CDR1 reads MNHEY; CDR2 reads SVGAGI. This CDR3 contains 16 residues. J lost 1 base, V lost 2 bases, and 5 bases had no gene match. It was with a sample-barcoded 5' primer and a J-beta primer mix that a second PCR of roughly 7 to 12 cycles was run. In TCRdb, the 5' RACE reads were re-called with MiXCR into one record per CDR3 protein. The table lists about 1,000,000 distinct CDR3 sequences, 35% to 50% of them singletons. This clonotype showed up just a few times. The receptor comes from a woman aged 60-75 years in good health. The chain links TRBV6-5 to TRBJ2-5; 9 bases align to TRBD1. Sequences were obtained from blood. The CDR3 DNA follows: TGTGCCAGCAGTTACGAGCCGACAGGGGGCCAAGAGACCCAGTACTTC. Translating gives CASSYEPTGGQETQYF.